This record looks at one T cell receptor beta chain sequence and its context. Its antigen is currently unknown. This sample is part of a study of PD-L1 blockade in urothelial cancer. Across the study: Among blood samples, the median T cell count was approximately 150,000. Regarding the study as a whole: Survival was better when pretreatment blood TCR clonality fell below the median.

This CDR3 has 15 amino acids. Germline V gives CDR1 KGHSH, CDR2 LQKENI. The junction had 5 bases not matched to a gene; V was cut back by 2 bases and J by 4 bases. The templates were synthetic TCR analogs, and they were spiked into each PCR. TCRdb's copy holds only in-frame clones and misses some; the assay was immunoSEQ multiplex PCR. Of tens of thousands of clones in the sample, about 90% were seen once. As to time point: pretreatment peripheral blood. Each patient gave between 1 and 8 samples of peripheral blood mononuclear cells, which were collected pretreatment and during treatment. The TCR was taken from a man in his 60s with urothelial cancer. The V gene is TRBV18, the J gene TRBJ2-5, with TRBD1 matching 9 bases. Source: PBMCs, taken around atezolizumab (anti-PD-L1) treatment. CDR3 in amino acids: CASSPGTGRVETQYF. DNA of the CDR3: TGTGCCAGCTCACCAGGGACAGGGAGAGTAGAGACCCAGTACTTC.